This T cell receptor (beta chain) was sequenced for a study of cytomegalovirus exposure and HLA in healthy donors (dated by TCRdb to 2017 to 2019). Looking at the study overall: In an earlier analysis of approximately 500 of the donors, 250 to 300 Gb of sequence data and approximately 120 million unique TCR beta sequences from about 190 million T cells were reported. An earlier analysis of several hundred of the donors used high-throughput TCR beta sequencing to judge whether each TCR beta V gene segment behaved as functional or pseudogenic. Donor age, sex, ethnicity and CMV serostatus were collected together with the repertoire data. Because of strong linkage in the cohort, a few DR-DQ haplotypes were treated as single units for association and clustering. The later analysis used no new phenotypic data to find candidate immune exposures, relying instead on TCR beta sequences and their occurrence across donors. Besides the first cohort of roughly 700 subjects, a separate validation cohort made up of about 120 different subjects was used. Among roughly 370 genotyped donors of the cohort, an average of about 240,000 unique TCR beta nucleotide sequences were sequenced per donor, about a sixth of them non-productive. A later genetic analysis used genome-wide SNP genotypes for about 60% of the 666 donors, treating that subset as a discovery cohort. High-throughput TCR immunosequencing, statistical association of individual TCRs with disease status, and machine learning were combined to predict cytomegalovirus infection status. HLA typing included class I and class II loci at four-digit resolution. Typing coverage differed by locus: A, B, C, DRB1 and DQB1 were typed in about 620-630 donors, DQA1 in about 500, DPA1 in approximately 610, and DPB1 in 472. Every repertoire in the discovery cohort had been generated on one and the same sequencing platform. Using immunosequencing, the study profiled T cell repertoires from 666 subjects and related those repertoires to cytomegalovirus serostatus. Roughly 300 gigabases of sequencing data and approximately 80 million unique TCR sequences were included in an early release covering around 650 HLA-typed donors. Of the roughly 390 genotyped donors, 65% to 90% fell in the genetic ancestry cluster associated with self-reported Caucasian donors. A later analysis re-analyzed previously published TCR beta repertoires from approximately 700 donors and added high-resolution HLA genotyping to study TCR occurrence patterns. The study aimed to test whether cataloging public T cell receptors could reveal signatures of past pathogen exposure. What the study reported, not specific to this receptor: Three of the identified cytomegalovirus-associated TCR beta chains were confirmed in vitro to be specific for cytomegalovirus antigens. Strong co-occurrence of HLA alleles, especially DR and DQ, made assigning TCR associations to individual alleles difficult. At a false discovery rate of 0.05, a later analysis linked some 17,000 TCR beta sequences to specific HLA alleles. Because HLA typing was missing for some donors at each locus, association tests included only the typed subset. Linkage disequilibrium might explain the correlated functional status among segregating V segments, but an unknown experimental factor could not be excluded. The earlier analysis of a few hundred of the donors excluded roughly 17 rarely observed V segments, including chromosome 9 orphons, because counts were too low. A later genetic analysis reported fewer N-insertions in productive TCRs among donors in an Asian-associated ancestry cluster than the approximately 700-donor mean. This cohort had only TCR beta chains sequenced, and the lack of alpha or paired-chain data limited which features could be detected. According to a later analysis, TCR association rates differed among HLA loci, with DRB1 alleles showing the most associated TCRs and HLA-C alleles showing the fewest. Some IMGT-functional V segments, including TRBV6-2 and TRBV6-3, could not be told apart with the 87-base-pair reads, so those segments were excluded. The presence/absence analyses assumed that sequencing depth was roughly uniform across donors, and that assumption may not be true. The study listed approximately 160 TCR beta chains as associated with cytomegalovirus. The authors suggested that the approach could potentially be extended to other disease states and immunological phenotypes. While some public TCRs were present in many individuals, most TCR sequences turned up only very rarely across donors. Several of the top co-occurrence clusters appeared to be linked to parvovirus B19, influenza, CMV and Epstein-Barr virus, according to a later analysis. Cytomegalovirus status was reported to be diagnosed by the classifier with high specificity and sensitivity in both the original and validation cohorts. A further reported finding was that TCR beta sequences accurately predicted the HLA-A and HLA-B alleles for most subjects in the first cohort. A later genetic analysis associated a missense DCLRE1C variant with V-gene and J-gene trimming of TCR beta chains, and an independent cohort replicated the association. A cluster of highly shared sequence variants was judged likely to be a technical artifact of the sequencing pipeline. In a later analysis, HLA-associated TCR beta chains were found to be more clonally expanded and to have lower generation probabilities than equally common non-associated chains. Immune exposure information for the cohort was limited to CMV serostatus. Broadly in line with IMGT annotations, most TCR beta V segments showed up in productive rearrangements about 90% or about 30% of the time in an earlier analysis of several hundred of the donors. Most CMV-associated TCR beta chains appeared to be HLA-restricted in a later analysis, and the HLA associations seemed to be driven largely by CMV exposure.

The cohort consisted of 650 to 850 healthy bone marrow donors. At the time of sampling, every cohort member was nominally healthy, though immune exposures that went unrecorded were likely present. The donor was CMV seronegative and belonged to the group of around 350 seronegative cohort members. Each donor provided a peripheral blood sample, and peripheral blood mononuclear cells were used for TCR beta sequencing. Genomic DNA extraction from the blood cell samples was performed with the Qiagen DNeasy Blood Extraction Kit. This clone was found once. This clone's antigen is unknown. There are no base qualities to consult, and no much larger clone falls within one base. The method was the immunoSEQ multiplex PCR assay. A mixture of 60 forward primers for TCR Vbeta segments and 13 reverse primers for TCR Jbeta segments was used in the multiplex PCR. Amplification of the CDR3 region of rearranged TCR beta genes was performed with a multiplex PCR assay on genomic DNA. The Illumina HiSeq System was used to sequence the amplified TCR beta libraries as 87-base-pair reads. The paper's processing steps were these. A later analysis counted about 76 million unique TCR beta chains across the 550 to 750 repertoires, and around 9.9 million of these chains were shared by at least two donors. Raw reads were error-corrected and collapsed into unique sequences with a nearest-neighbor algorithm that merged closely related sequences to remove PCR and sequencing errors. Alignment of CDR3 sequences to IMGT reference sequences was used to assign V, D and J gene segments. For a sequence to be retained, at least a six-nucleotide match to both a V gene segment and a J gene segment was required. Rearrangements were called productive when the CDR3 lacked stop codons and stayed in frame with V and J; all others were non-productive. CDR3 was defined by IMGT convention, running from the second conserved V-encoded cysteine to the conserved J-encoded phenylalanine. The earlier analysis of 587 of the donors excluded sequences that lacked an unambiguous match to a single V gene segment. In an earlier analysis of approximately 590 of the donors, a V segment was called functional when productive rearrangements were above 56.7%, and segregating when the standard deviation between donors exceeded 5%. A statistical classification framework was built to diagnose cytomegalovirus status from the catalog of TCR beta chain sequences. In a later analysis, TCR nucleotide sequences were compared against IMGT/GENE-DB human TR gene sequences so that V and J genes could be assigned. In a later analysis, CDR3 sequences and most-parsimonious VDJ recombination scenarios were assigned using the TCRdist pipeline. In a later analysis, each TCR beta chain was defined by its CDR3 amino acid sequence together with its V-gene family, and reads without a unique V-gene family were excluded. In a later analysis, 450 to 600 highly shared, low-generation-probability nucleotide sequences were removed to address suspected cross-contamination and a sequencing artifact. For each public chain, a later analysis derived a clonal expansion index from normalized ranks of inferred template counts within each repertoire. In a later analysis, generation probabilities were computed with a VDJ recombination model fitted to out-of-frame rearrangements, and the resulting probabilities were checked against IGoR. In a later analysis, TCR-TCR, TCR-HLA and TCR-CMV co-occurrence was scored with hypergeometric tests, and a repertoire-size bias correction was applied to TCR pairs. A later analysis estimated false discovery rates by permuting HLA or CMV assignments 20 times. A later analysis grouped co-occurring TCRs with DBSCAN, adding TCRdist sequence similarity when clustering within HLA-allele-positive subsets. Repertoires with fewer than 30,000 or more than 120,000 public chains, plus five repertoires with anomalous nucleotide sharing, were excluded from co-occurrence clustering. TCRdb holds this immuneACCESS table with in-frame rearrangements only. Some clones are missing; in checked studies, unresolved V genes explain under half, and the rest has no known cause. The DNA gave D and trimming, while V, J and clone size come from that table. The sample yields under 120,000 clones; around 80% were counted once. The ten largest account for approximately 2.8% of the sample.

The CDR3 covers 14 residues, taking in both the cysteine and the phenylalanine. The entry retains the CDR3 DNA only, 42 bases that are in frame from base 1. V loses 2 bases of germline sequence and J loses 0 bases, and the interval between the two ends is 7 bases. Via the germline V gene, CDR1 is SGDLS and CDR2 YYNGEE. The chain couples TRBV9 to TRBJ2-3; the D gene assignment is ambiguous. The material sequenced was PBMCs. This receptor was taken from a woman in her forties in good health and CMV-seronegative. CDR3 sequence: CASSVGPSTDTQYF. The DNA reads TGTGCCAGCAGCGTGGGCCCTAGCACAGATACGCAGTATTTT.